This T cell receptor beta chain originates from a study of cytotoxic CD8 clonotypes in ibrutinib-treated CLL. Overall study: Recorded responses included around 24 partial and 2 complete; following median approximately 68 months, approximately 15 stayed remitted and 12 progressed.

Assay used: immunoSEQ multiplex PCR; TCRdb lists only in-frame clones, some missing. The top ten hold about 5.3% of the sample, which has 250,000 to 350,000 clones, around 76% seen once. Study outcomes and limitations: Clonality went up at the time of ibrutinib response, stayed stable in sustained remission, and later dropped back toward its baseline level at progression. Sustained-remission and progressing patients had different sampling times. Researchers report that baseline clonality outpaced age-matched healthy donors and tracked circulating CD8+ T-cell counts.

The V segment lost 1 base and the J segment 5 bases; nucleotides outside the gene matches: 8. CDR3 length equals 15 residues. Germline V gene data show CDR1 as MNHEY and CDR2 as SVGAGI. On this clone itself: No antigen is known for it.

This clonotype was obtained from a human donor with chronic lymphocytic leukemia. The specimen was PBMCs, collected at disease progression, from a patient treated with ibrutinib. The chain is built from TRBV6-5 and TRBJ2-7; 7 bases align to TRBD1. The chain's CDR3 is CASSYLTGQRNEQYF. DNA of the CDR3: TGTGCCAGCAGTTACTTAACGGGACAGCGAAACGAGCAGTACTTC.